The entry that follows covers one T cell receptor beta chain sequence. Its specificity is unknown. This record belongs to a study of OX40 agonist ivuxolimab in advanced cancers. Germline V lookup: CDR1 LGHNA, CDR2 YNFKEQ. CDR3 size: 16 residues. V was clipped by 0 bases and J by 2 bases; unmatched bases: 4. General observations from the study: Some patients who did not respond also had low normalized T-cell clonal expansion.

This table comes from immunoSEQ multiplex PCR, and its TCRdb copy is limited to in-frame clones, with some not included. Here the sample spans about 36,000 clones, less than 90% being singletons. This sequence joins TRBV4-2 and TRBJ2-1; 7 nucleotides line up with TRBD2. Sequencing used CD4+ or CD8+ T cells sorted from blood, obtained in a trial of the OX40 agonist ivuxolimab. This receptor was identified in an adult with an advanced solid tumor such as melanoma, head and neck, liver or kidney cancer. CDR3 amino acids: CASSQDLAGPYNEQFF. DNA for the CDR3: TGTGCCAGCAGCCAAGATTTAGCGGGCCCCTACAATGAGCAGTTCTTC.